This is a list of T cell receptor beta chains from one sample in a study of beta chain features in type 1 diabetes. Profiling relied on immunoSEQ multiplex PCR, and the TCRdb table lists in-frame clones only, not all of them. The table shows roughly 500,000 clones, with about an eighth occurring only once. Sequencing input: naive CD4+ T cells from blood. These TCRs come from a woman aged 18-29 years in good health. Each CDR3 is given with its conserved first and last residue. A D gene is named only where the DNA matches it firmly. Only part of the rows carry a size: once, few, many, or a class if the clone is expanded.

clone_size: few
d_call: NA
j_call: TRBJ1-6
v_call: TRBV7-2
cdr3_aa: CASTNTPGVGSPLHF
cdr3_nt: TGTGCCAGCACCAATACCCCAGGGGTGGGTTCACCCCTCCACTTT

clone_size: many
d_call: NA
j_call: TRBJ1-1
v_call: TRBV13
cdr3_aa: CASRGSGMNTEAFF
cdr3_nt: TGTGCCAGCAGAGGGTCAGGGATGAACACTGAAGCTTTCTTT

clone_size: NA
d_call: TRBD1
j_call: TRBJ1-2
v_call: TRBV10-3
cdr3_aa: CAISVKGAYGYTF
cdr3_nt: TGTGCCATCAGTGTCAAGGGGGCATATGGCTACACCTTC

clone_size: NA
d_call: NA
j_call: TRBJ2-3
v_call: TRBV5-1
cdr3_aa: CASSLNYAGGDTQYF
cdr3_nt: TGCGCCAGCAGCTTGAACTACGCTGGGGGAGATACGCAGTATTTT

clone_size: few
d_call: TRBD1
j_call: TRBJ1-4
v_call: TRBV25-1
cdr3_aa: CASSEDRAGRKLFF
cdr3_nt: TGTGCCAGCAGCGAAGACAGGGCGGGAAGAAAACTGTTTTTT

clone_size: NA
d_call: TRBD2
j_call: TRBJ2-3
v_call: TRBV7-9
cdr3_aa: CASSGGGYEGDTQYF
cdr3_nt: TGTGCCAGCAGCGGCGGGGGTTATGAAGGAGATACGCAGTATTTT

clone_size: few
d_call: TRBD2
j_call: TRBJ2-1
v_call: TRBV4-3
cdr3_aa: CASSLTSGAYNEQFF
cdr3_nt: TGCGCCAGCAGTCTCACTAGCGGAGCCTACAATGAGCAGTTCTTC

clone_size: few
d_call: NA
j_call: TRBJ2-2
v_call: TRBV4-1
cdr3_aa: CASRPTGTITGELFF
cdr3_nt: TGCGCCAGCCGACCTACCGGGACGATAACCGGGGAGCTGTTTTTT

clone_size: few
d_call: NA
j_call: TRBJ2-6
v_call: TRBV2
cdr3_aa: CASRWQGVEAGANVLTF
cdr3_nt: TGTGCCAGCAGGTGGCAGGGAGTCGAGGCTGGGGCCAACGTCCTGACTTTC

clone_size: few
d_call: TRBD2
j_call: TRBJ2-4
v_call: TRBV7-2
cdr3_aa: CASSPRAGAIVSIQYF
cdr3_nt: TGTGCCAGCAGCCCGCGAGCGGGAGCCATTGTCAGCATTCAGTACTTC

clone_size: few
d_call: NA
j_call: TRBJ2-1
v_call: TRBV12-5
cdr3_aa: CASGSGPYNEQFF
cdr3_nt: TGTGCTAGTGGGTCGGGACCGTACAATGAGCAGTTCTTC

clone_size: NA
d_call: TRBD1
j_call: TRBJ1-1
v_call: TRBV29-1
cdr3_aa: CSAGDREAFF
cdr3_nt: TGCAGCGCAGGGGACAGGGAGGCTTTCTTT

clone_size: few
d_call: NA
j_call: TRBJ2-4
v_call: TRBV21-1
cdr3_aa: CASSNPRGAQSSKNIQYF
cdr3_nt: TGTGCCAGCAGCAATCCCCGGGGGGCCCAATCTTCGAAAAACATTCAGTACTTC

clone_size: NA
d_call: NA
j_call: TRBJ2-5
v_call: TRBV9
cdr3_aa: CASSQNKRETQYF
cdr3_nt: TGTGCCAGCAGCCAAAATAAGAGGGAGACCCAGTACTTC

clone_size: few
d_call: TRBD2
j_call: TRBJ2-7
v_call: TRBV4-1
cdr3_aa: CASSQPSGRAIGEQYF
cdr3_nt: TGCGCCAGCAGCCAACCAAGCGGGAGGGCCATCGGCGAGCAGTACTTC

clone_size: NA
d_call: NA
j_call: TRBJ2-2
v_call: TRBV4-1
cdr3_aa: CASSHNRDSGELFF
cdr3_nt: TGCGCCAGCAGCCACAATAGAGATTCCGGGGAGCTGTTTTTT

clone_size: few
d_call: NA
j_call: TRBJ2-5
v_call: TRBV7-2
cdr3_aa: CASSLEIGSTQYF
cdr3_nt: TGTGCCAGCAGCTTAGAGATAGGGTCAACCCAGTACTTC

clone_size: NA
d_call: TRBD2
j_call: TRBJ2-1
v_call: TRBV6-6
cdr3_aa: CASSGTSGYNEQFF
cdr3_nt: TGTGCCAGCAGCGGGACTAGCGGGTACAATGAGCAGTTCTTC

clone_size: few
d_call: NA
j_call: TRBJ2-3
v_call: TRBV7-3
cdr3_aa: CASSFRAPSTDTQYF
cdr3_nt: TGTGCCAGCAGCTTCAGGGCCCCTAGCACAGATACGCAGTATTTT

clone_size: few
d_call: TRBD1
j_call: TRBJ1-6
v_call: TRBV9
cdr3_aa: CASSPTGQGSSPLHF
cdr3_nt: TGTGCCAGCAGCCCCACGGGACAGGGGTCCTCACCCCTCCACTTT

clone_size: NA
d_call: NA
j_call: TRBJ2-2
v_call: TRBV5-1
cdr3_aa: CASSLPTGNTGELFF
cdr3_nt: TGCGCCAGCAGCTTACCGACGGGAAACACCGGGGAGCTGTTTTTT

clone_size: NA
d_call: NA
j_call: TRBJ2-1
v_call: TRBV19
cdr3_aa: CASIRAGSRDEQFF
cdr3_nt: TGTGCCAGTATTCGTGCAGGGTCTAGGGATGAGCAGTTCTTC

clone_size: few
d_call: TRBD1
j_call: TRBJ1-2
v_call: TRBV5-4
cdr3_aa: CASSTGTGDRGYTF
cdr3_nt: TGTGCCAGCAGCACCGGGACAGGGGACCGTGGCTACACCTTC

clone_size: NA
d_call: NA
j_call: TRBJ2-1
v_call: TRBV7-2
cdr3_aa: CASSTGLGYNEQFF
cdr3_nt: TGTGCCAGCAGCACGGGACTCGGCTACAATGAGCAGTTCTTC

clone_size: few
d_call: NA
j_call: TRBJ2-7
v_call: TRBV7-9
cdr3_aa: CASSRNRVQVYEQYF
cdr3_nt: TGTGCCAGCAGCAGGAACAGGGTTCAGGTCTACGAGCAGTACTTC

clone_size: few
d_call: NA
j_call: TRBJ2-7
v_call: TRBV27
cdr3_aa: CASSPWTLPGEQYF
cdr3_nt: TGTGCCAGCAGTCCCTGGACACTTCCCGGGGAGCAGTACTTC

clone_size: few
d_call: NA
j_call: TRBJ2-6
v_call: TRBV9
cdr3_aa: CASSVGASGANVLTF
cdr3_nt: TGTGCCAGCAGCGTAGGAGCCTCTGGGGCCAACGTCCTGACTTTC

clone_size: few
d_call: NA
j_call: TRBJ1-5
v_call: TRBV29-1
cdr3_aa: CSVAVGTGKGQPQHF
cdr3_nt: TGCAGCGTTGCCGTCGGTACAGGGAAAGGCCAGCCCCAGCATTTT

clone_size: NA
d_call: TRBD2
j_call: TRBJ2-1
v_call: TRBV7-3
cdr3_aa: CASSKGLASSAEQFF
cdr3_nt: TGTGCCAGCAGCAAGGGACTAGCTAGTTCTGCTGAGCAGTTCTTC

clone_size: NA
d_call: TRBD2
j_call: TRBJ2-5
v_call: TRBV7-2
cdr3_aa: CASRERGGLEETQYF
cdr3_nt: TGTGCCAGCAGGGAGCGGGGGGGCCTGGAAGAGACCCAGTACTTC

clone_size: few
d_call: NA
j_call: TRBJ2-7
v_call: TRBV15
cdr3_aa: CATSRDIQDEQYF
cdr3_nt: TGTGCCACCAGCAGAGATATACAGGACGAGCAGTACTTC

clone_size: NA
d_call: TRBD1
j_call: TRBJ2-7
v_call: TRBV6-5
cdr3_aa: CASSRDSVAYEQYF
cdr3_nt: TGTGCCAGCAGTAGGGACAGCGTGGCCTACGAGCAGTACTTC

clone_size: few
d_call: TRBD1
j_call: TRBJ2-1
v_call: TRBV15
cdr3_aa: CATSRGQGSYNEQFF
cdr3_nt: TGTGCCACCAGCCGTGGACAGGGGTCCTACAATGAGCAGTTCTTC

clone_size: NA
d_call: NA
j_call: TRBJ1-5
v_call: TRBV7-2
cdr3_aa: CASSLYRDSNQPQHF
cdr3_nt: TGTGCCAGCAGCTTGTACAGGGATAGCAATCAGCCCCAGCATTTT

clone_size: NA
d_call: TRBD1
j_call: TRBJ2-5
v_call: TRBV7-2
cdr3_aa: CASSYPGQGETQYF
cdr3_nt: TGTGCCAGCAGCTACCCGGGACAGGGCGAGACCCAGTACTTC

clone_size: few
d_call: NA
j_call: TRBJ1-6
v_call: TRBV7-3
cdr3_aa: CASSLGLIENSPLHF
cdr3_nt: TGTGCCAGCAGCTTGGGGCTCATCGAGAATTCACCCCTCCACTTT

clone_size: NA
d_call: NA
j_call: TRBJ2-1
v_call: TRBV7-2
cdr3_aa: CASSQPNLYNEQFF
cdr3_nt: TGTGCCAGCAGCCAACCCAATCTATACAATGAGCAGTTCTTC

clone_size: NA
d_call: NA
j_call: TRBJ1-3
v_call: TRBV4-2
cdr3_aa: CASSQEGSPGNTIYF
cdr3_nt: TGTGCCAGCAGCCAAGAGGGAAGCCCTGGAAACACCATATATTTT

clone_size: NA
d_call: NA
j_call: TRBJ2-3
v_call: TRBV9
cdr3_aa: CASGVASGVTDTQYF
cdr3_nt: TGTGCCAGCGGCGTAGCTAGTGGCGTCACAGATACGCAGTATTTT

clone_size: few
d_call: TRBD2
j_call: TRBJ2-1
v_call: TRBV7-7
cdr3_aa: CASSSRLAAYNEQFF
cdr3_nt: TGTGCTAGCAGCTCCCGACTAGCGGCGTACAATGAGCAGTTCTTC